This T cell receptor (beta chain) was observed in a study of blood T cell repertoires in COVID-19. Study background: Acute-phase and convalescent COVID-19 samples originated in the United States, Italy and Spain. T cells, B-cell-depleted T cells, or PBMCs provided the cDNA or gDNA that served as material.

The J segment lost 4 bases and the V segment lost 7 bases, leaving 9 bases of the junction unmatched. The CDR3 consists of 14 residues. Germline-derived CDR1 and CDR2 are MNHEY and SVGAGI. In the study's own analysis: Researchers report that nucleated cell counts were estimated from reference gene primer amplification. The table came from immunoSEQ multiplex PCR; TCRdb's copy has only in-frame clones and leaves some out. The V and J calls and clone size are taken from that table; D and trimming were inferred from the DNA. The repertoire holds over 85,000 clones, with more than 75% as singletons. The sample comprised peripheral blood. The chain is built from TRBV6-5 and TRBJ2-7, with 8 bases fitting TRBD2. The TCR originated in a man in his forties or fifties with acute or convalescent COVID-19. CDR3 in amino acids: CASTKGSGVYEQYF. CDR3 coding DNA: TGTGCCAGCACGAAGGGTAGCGGGGTGTACGAGCAGTACTTC.